A single T cell receptor (beta chain) is shown here with its context. The data are from a study of monozygotic twins with inflammatory bowel disease. The CDR3 loop spans 17 amino acids. Amplification of TCRalpha and TCRbeta cDNA involved two nested PCRs that ran for about 15 and 9 cycles. TCRdb reprocessed the 5' RACE reads and keeps a single row for each CDR3 protein, giving no DNA. This sample's table has approximately 45,000 distinct CDR3 sequences. The receptor's source is a human donor with ulcerative colitis or Crohn's disease, or a healthy co-twin of an affected twin (not recorded which). V usage is TRBV12-3 or TRBV12-4 and J usage is TRBJ1-1; TCRdb gives TRBD1 as the D gene, but with no DNA this cannot be confirmed. The sequenced sample consisted of blood. The CDR3 region is CASSFARTGDSNTEAFF.